What follows are 14 T cell receptor beta chains derived from one specimen sequenced in a study of cytomegalovirus exposure and HLA in healthy donors. PCR used 60 Vbeta primers and 13 Jbeta primers. TCRdb's table, derived via immunoSEQ multiplex PCR, lists solely in-frame clones and lacks some. The sample holds 120,000 to 150,000 clones, 60% to 85% seen once. Sequencing was performed on PBMCs. These receptors all come from a man younger than 30 in good health and CMV-seronegative.

The rearrangement joins TRBV6-6 to TRBJ1-5, with 7 bases fitting TRBD1. The V segment lost 5 bases and the J segment 0 bases; nucleotides outside the gene matches: 7. The germline V gene has CDR1 MNHNY and CDR2 SVGAGI (reference sequence). The CDR3 contains 16 residues. The CDR3 region is CASSRDRSNSNQPQHF. The CDR3 DNA sequence: TGTGCCAGCAGTCGGGACAGATCAAATAGCAATCAGCCCCAGCATTTT.

The chain carries TRBV6-5 and TRBJ1-5, with 8 bases fitting TRBD1. After removal of 5 bases from V and 6 bases from J, the junction contained 3 bases not matched to a gene. Germline V CDR1 and CDR2: MNHEY, SVGAGI. The CDR3 length is 13 residues. CDR3 DNA sequence: TGTGCCAGCAGTCCAGGGGGCGGTCAGCCCCAGCATTTT. Residues: CASSPGGGQPQHF.

This chain connects TRBV7-2 to TRBJ1-3; a possible D gene is TRBD1 (5 bases). V lost 1 base to trimming and J lost 4 bases, with 8 bases between them. The length of the CDR3 is 14 residues. The germline V gene has CDR1 SGHTA and CDR2 FQGNSA. CDR3 protein: CASSLGRQGNTIYF. CDR3 DNA: TGTGCCAGCAGCTTAGGGCGACAGGGAAACACCATATATTTT.

This clone was seen more than once but under ten times. This sequence joins TRBV4-2 and TRBJ2-7; 7 positions agree with TRBD1. This CDR3 comprises 14 residues. CDR1 and CDR2 from the germline V gene are LGHNA and YNFKEQ. After removal of 4 bases from V and 2 bases from J, the junction contained 5 bases not matched to a gene. In DNA form, the CDR3 reads TGTGCCAGCAGCCCGGGACAGATTCCCTACGAGCAGTACTTC. It translates to CASSPGQIPYEQYF.

This clone was counted a single time. The chain employs TRBV6-5 and TRBJ1-2, with 7 nucleotides matching TRBD1. CDR1 is MNHEY, CDR2 SVGAGI, per germline. The CDR3 has 14 amino acids. J lost 5 bases, V lost 7 bases, and 10 bases had no gene match. CDR3 in amino acids: CASKEDRSSYGYTF. CDR3 nucleotide sequence: TGTGCCAGCAAAGAGGACAGGAGCTCGTATGGCTACACCTTC.

This clone was recorded only once. This chain uses TRBV7-2 with TRBJ2-7; TRBD1 matches at 10 bases. Germline loops: CDR1 SGHTA, CDR2 FQGNSA. This CDR3 spans 15 amino acids. Trimming cost V 0 bases and J 6 bases; bases outside gene matches: 5. The CDR3 protein is CASSLAKGQGSEQYF. CDR3 in DNA: TGTGCCAGCAGCTTAGCTAAGGGACAGGGGTCCGAGCAGTACTTC.

V is TRBV6-6 and J is TRBJ1-1; TRBD1 might be the D (5 bases). Germline loops: CDR1 MNHNY, CDR2 SVGAGI (reference sequence). CDR3 length equals 15 residues. Trimming cost V 7 bases and J 1 base, with 16 bases left between them. The CDR3 coding sequence is TGTGCCAGCATTTCCTACGACAGCTCGAACACTGAAGCTTTCTTT. Translation gives CASISYDSSNTEAFF.

The chain employs TRBV4-3 and TRBJ1-5; D gene unclear. Trimming shortened V by 0 bases and J by 2 bases, and 8 bases separated the two germline ends. The CDR3 runs 15 residues. Germline lookup yields CDR1 LGHNA and CDR2 YSLEER. CDR3 sequence (DNA): TGCGCCAGCAGCCAAGATCTCGGGGGCAATCAGCCCCAGCATTTT. Its protein product is CASSQDLGGNQPQHF.

The sample holds one count of this clone. V usage is TRBV9 and J usage is TRBJ2-3; 13 bases match TRBD2. CDR3 length equals 20 residues. The J segment lost 1 base and the V segment lost 4 bases, leaving 15 bases of the junction unmatched. Germline V CDR1 and CDR2: SGDLS, YYNGEE. The CDR3 protein is CASSTWGLAGPGGGTDTQYF. The DNA of the CDR3 is TGTGCCAGCAGCACCTGGGGACTAGCGGGGCCCGGAGGGGGCACAGATACGCAGTATTTT.

This sequence joins TRBV19 and TRBJ2-5; D is unresolved. The J call is doubtful: the DNA matches TRBJ2-7 better. The CDR3 consists of 14 residues. Germline-derived CDR1 and CDR2 are LNHDA and SQIVND (reference sequence). CDR3 sequence reads: CASSIVGSSYEQYF. The CDR3 DNA sequence: TGTGCCAGTAGTATAGTGGGCAGCTCCTACGAGCAGTACTTC.

The sample holds one count of this clone. The rearrangement joins TRBV11-2 to TRBJ2-4, with a tentative D call TRBD1 (6 bases). The CDR3 is 16 amino acids. Per the germline V gene, CDR1 is SGHAT and CDR2 is FQNNGV. V shed 5 bases and J shed 3 bases, with 17 bases lying between them. The CDR3 is CASSPIGDTDKNIQYF. CDR3 coding DNA: TGTGCCAGCAGCCCCATTGGGGACACAGACAAAAACATTCAGTACTTC.

The gene calls are TRBV27 and TRBJ1-1; no firm D call. Germline V gene data show CDR1 as MNHEY and CDR2 as SMNVEV (reference sequence). With 8 bases removed from V and 8 bases from J, the gap between germline ends came to 12 bases. This CDR3 has 11 amino acids. CDR3 loop: CASRRGQEAFF. The CDR3 nucleotides are TGTGCCAGCCGCCGCGGGCAGGAAGCTTTCTTT.

The rearrangement uses TRBV19 and TRBJ2-1, with D maybe TRBD2 (5 bases). The CDR3 sequence is 15 residues long. V was cut by 3 bases and J by 0 bases, with 9 bases left in between. Per the germline V gene, CDR1 is LNHDA and CDR2 is SQIVND (reference sequence). The DNA of the CDR3 is TGTGCCAGTAGTATTAGCGTATCCTCCTACAATGAGCAGTTCTTC. It is translated as CASSISVSSYNEQFF.

The chain uses TRBV4-2 and TRBJ1-2; 10 nucleotides line up with TRBD1. Germline CDR1 and CDR2: LGHNA and YNFKEQ. Trimming took 5 bases from V and 6 from J; bases not matched to a gene: 12. The CDR3 covers 16 residues. The CDR3 region has the DNA TGTGCCAGCAGCAAGCCCCAATTGACAGGGGGCCATGGCTACACCTTC. Protein sequence: CASSKPQLTGGHGYTF.